This entry concerns a single T cell receptor (beta chain). What it binds is unknown. Amplification yielded TCR beta CDR3 regions, with RNA transcripts as the source. The TCR CDR3 first-round RT-PCR relied on the HTBI primer set. Using its own MiXCR run on the multiplex PCR reads, TCRdb lists one record per CDR3 protein. The sample shows nearly 250,000 distinct CDR3 sequences, about 24% of them seen only once. PBMCs stemmed from around 10 ml fresh peripheral blood. This record comes from a study of T cells in Graves' hyperthyroidism and ophthalmopathy. Study at large: Peripheral blood was collected at initial diagnosis, before any treatment. General study findings and limits: Ophthalmopathy, which appeared later, was predicted by the model a median roughly 6.6 months before onset.

The CDR3 is made up of 15 amino acids. Germline assignment: CDR1 SGHRS and CDR2 YFSETQ. V shed 3 bases, J shed 4 bases, and the junction held 7 bases outside the gene matches. The TCR sequence derives from a middle-aged woman with Graves' ophthalmopathy. The chain has TRBV5-1 and TRBJ1-1; TRBD1 aligns across 9 bases. The sequencing input was blood. This CDR3 reads CASSSFWDRATEAFF. The CDR3 DNA follows: TGCGCCAGCAGCTCATTCTGGGACAGGGCCACTGAAGCTTTCTTT. The full variable domain, completed using reference TRBV5-1 and TRBJ1-1, is KAGVTQTPRYLIKTRGQQVTLSCSPISGHRSVSWYQQTPGQGLQFLFEYFSETQRNKGNFPGRFSGRQFSNSRSEMNVSTLELGDSALYLCASSSFWDRATEAFFGQGTRLTVV.